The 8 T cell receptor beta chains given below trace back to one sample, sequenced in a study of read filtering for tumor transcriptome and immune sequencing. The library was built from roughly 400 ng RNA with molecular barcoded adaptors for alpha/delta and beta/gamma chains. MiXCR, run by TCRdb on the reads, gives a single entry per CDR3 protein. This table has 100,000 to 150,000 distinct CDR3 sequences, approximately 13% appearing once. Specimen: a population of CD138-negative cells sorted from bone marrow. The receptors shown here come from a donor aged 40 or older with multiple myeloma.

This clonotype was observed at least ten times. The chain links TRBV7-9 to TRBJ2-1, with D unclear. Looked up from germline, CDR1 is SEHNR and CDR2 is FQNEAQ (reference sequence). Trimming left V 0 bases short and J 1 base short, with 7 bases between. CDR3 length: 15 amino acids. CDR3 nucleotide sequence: TGTGCCAGCAGCTTAGCGGGTCTTTCCTACAATGAGCAGTTCTTC. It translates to CASSLAGLSYNEQFF.

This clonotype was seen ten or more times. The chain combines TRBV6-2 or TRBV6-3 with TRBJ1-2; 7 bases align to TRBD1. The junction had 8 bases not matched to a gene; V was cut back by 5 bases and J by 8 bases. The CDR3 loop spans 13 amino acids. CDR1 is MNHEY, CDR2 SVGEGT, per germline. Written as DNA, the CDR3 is TGTGCCAGCAGTCTTCAGGGGGGACGGGGCTACACCTTC. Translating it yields CASSLQGGRGYTF.

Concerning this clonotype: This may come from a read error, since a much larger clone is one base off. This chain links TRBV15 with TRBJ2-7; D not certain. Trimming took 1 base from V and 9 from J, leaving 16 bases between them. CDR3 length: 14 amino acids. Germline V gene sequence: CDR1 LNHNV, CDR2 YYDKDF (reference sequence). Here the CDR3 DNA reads TGTGCCACCAGCAGAGGTCAATCGGGCAGAGGGCAGTACTTC. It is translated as CATSRGQSGRGQYF.

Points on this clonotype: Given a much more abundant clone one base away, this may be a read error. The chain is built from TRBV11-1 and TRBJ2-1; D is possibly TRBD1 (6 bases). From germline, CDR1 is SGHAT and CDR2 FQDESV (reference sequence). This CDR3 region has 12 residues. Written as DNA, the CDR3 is TGTGCCAGCAGCTTAGGAGCAGGGGAATTGTCCTTC. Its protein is CASSLGAGELSF. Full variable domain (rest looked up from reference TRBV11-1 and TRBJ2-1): EAEVAQSPRYKITEKSQAVAFWCDPISGHATLYWYRQILGQGPELLVQFQDESVVDDSQLPKDRFSAERLKGVDSTLKIQPAELGDSAMYLCASSLGAGELSFGPGTRLTVL.

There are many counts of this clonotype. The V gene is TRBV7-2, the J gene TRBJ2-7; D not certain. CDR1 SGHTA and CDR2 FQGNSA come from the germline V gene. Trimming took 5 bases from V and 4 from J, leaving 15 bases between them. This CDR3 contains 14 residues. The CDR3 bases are TGTGCCAGCAGCCCCTGGTTAATAGGTTACGAGCAGTACTTC. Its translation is CASSPWLIGYEQYF.

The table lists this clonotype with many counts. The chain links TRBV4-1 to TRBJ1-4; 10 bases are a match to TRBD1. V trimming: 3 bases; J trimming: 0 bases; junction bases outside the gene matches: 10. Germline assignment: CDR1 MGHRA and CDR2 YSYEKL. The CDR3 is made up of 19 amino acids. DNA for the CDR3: TGCGCCAGCAGCCATAACGGACAGGGGGAAATCTCAACTAATGAAAAACTGTTTTTT. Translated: CASSHNGQGEISTNEKLFF.

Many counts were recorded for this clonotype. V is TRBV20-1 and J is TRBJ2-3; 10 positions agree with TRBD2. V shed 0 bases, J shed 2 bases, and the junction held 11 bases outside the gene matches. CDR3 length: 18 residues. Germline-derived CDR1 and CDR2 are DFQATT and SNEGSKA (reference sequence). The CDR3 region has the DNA TGCAGTGCTAGAGATCCGGCAGCGGGAGGGTCTAACACAGATACGCAGTATTTT. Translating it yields CSARDPAAGGSNTDTQYF.

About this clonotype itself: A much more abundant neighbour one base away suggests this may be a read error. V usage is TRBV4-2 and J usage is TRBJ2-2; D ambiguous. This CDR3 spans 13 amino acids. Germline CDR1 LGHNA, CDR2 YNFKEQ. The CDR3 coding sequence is TGTGCCGGCAGCCAAGGTCCGGGCCGGGAGCTGTTTTTT. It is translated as CAGSQGPGRELFF.